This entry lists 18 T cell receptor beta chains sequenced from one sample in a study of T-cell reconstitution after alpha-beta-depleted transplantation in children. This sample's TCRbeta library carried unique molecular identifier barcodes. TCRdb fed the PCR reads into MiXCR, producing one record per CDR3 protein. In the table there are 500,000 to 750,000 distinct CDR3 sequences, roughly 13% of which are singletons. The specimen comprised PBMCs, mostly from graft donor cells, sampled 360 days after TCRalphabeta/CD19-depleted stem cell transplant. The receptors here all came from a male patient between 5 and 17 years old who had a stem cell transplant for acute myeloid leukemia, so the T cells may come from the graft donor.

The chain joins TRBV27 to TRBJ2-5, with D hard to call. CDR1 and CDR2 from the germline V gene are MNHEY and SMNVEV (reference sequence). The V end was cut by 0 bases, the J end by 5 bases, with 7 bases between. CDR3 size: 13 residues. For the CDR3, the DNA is TGTGCCAGCAGTTTATCGATTGCGGAGACCCAGTACTTC. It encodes CASSLSIAETQYF.

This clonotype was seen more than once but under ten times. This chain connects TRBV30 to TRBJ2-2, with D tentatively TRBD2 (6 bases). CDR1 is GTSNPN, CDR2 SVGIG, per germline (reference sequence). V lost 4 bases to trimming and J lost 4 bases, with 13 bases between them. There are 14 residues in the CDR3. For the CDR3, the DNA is TGTGCCTGGAAACTGGACTACTTCACCGGGGAGCTGTTTTTT. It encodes CAWKLDYFTGELFF.

The CDR3 sequence is CSASEGLGFSYEQYF. The CDR3 bases are TGCAGTGCTAGTGAGGGACTAGGTTTTTCCTACGAGCAGTACTTC. The chain couples TRBV20-1 to TRBJ2-7, with 8 bases fitting TRBD2. V was clipped by 3 bases and J by 1 base; unmatched bases: 8. The CDR3 totals 15 residues. The germline V gene has CDR1 DFQATT and CDR2 SNEGSKA (reference sequence).

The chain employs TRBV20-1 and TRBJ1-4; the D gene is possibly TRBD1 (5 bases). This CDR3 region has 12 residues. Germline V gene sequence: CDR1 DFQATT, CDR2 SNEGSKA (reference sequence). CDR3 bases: TGCAGGACCGGGGCAGAGAATGAAAAACTGTTTTTT. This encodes CRTGAENEKLFF.

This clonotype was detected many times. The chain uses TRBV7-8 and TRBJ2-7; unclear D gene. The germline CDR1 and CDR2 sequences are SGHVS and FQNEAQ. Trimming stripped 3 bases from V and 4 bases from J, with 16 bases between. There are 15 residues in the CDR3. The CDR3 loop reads CASSLRWPHEYEQYF. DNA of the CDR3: TGTGCCAGCAGCTTGAGGTGGCCTCACGAATACGAGCAGTACTTC.

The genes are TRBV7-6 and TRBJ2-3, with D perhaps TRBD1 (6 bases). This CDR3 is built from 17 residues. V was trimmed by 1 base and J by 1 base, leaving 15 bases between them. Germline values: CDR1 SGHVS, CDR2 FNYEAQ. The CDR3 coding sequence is TGTGCCAGCAGCTTAGTTCGAGGGGACACTGGCACAGATACGCAGTATTTT. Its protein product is CASSLVRGDTGTDTQYF.

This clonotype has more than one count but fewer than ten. This CDR3 is CASSFEGYRGEGGEQFF. DNA for the CDR3: TGTGCCAGCAGTTTCGAGGGGTACCGAGGGGAAGGGGGTGAGCAGTTCTTC. This chain uses TRBV28 with TRBJ2-1; TRBD1 might be the D (6 bases). Deletions cut 3 bases from V and 9 bases from J, with 24 bases between. Germline V gene data show CDR1 as MDHEN and CDR2 as SYDVKM. This CDR3 is built from 17 residues.

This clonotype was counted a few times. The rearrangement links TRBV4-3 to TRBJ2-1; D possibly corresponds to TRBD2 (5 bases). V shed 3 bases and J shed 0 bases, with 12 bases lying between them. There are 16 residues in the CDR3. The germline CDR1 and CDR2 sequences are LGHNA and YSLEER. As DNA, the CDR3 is TGCGCCAGCAGCCATGCAGGACTGGTCTCCTACAATGAGCAGTTCTTC. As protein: CASSHAGLVSYNEQFF.

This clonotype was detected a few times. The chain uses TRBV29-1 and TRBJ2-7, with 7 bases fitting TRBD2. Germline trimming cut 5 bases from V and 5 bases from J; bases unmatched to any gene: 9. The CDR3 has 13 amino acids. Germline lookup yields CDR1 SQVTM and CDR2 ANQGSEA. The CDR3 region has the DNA TGCAGCGTTTGCGGGAGATTCACCGACGAGCAGTACTTC. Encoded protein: CSVCGRFTDEQYF.

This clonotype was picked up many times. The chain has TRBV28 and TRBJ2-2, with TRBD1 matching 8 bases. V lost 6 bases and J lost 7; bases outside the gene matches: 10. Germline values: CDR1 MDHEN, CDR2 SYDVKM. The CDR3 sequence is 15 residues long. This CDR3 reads CASRPRQGIGGELFF. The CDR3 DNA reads TGTGCCAGCAGGCCCAGACAGGGGATAGGCGGGGAGCTGTTTTTT.

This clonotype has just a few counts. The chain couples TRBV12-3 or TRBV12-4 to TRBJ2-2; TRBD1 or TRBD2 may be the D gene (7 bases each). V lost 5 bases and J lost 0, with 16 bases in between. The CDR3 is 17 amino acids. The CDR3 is CASSPRGREANTGELFF. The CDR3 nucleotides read TGTGCCAGCAGTCCCAGGGGGAGGGAGGCGAACACCGGGGAGCTGTTTTTT.

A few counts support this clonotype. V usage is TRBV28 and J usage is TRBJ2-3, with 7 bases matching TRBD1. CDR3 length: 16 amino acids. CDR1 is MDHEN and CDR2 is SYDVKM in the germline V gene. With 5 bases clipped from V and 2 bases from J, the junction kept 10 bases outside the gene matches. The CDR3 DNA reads TGTGCCAGCAGTGCCCTGCCCGGGACAGACACAGATACGCAGTATTTT. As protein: CASSALPGTDTDTQYF.

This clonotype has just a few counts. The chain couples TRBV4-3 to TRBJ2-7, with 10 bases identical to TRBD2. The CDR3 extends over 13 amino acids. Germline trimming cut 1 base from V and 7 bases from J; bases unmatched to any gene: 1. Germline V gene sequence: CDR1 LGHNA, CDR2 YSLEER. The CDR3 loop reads CASSQVAGGEQYF. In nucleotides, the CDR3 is TGCGCCAGCAGCCAAGTAGCGGGGGGTGAGCAGTACTTC.

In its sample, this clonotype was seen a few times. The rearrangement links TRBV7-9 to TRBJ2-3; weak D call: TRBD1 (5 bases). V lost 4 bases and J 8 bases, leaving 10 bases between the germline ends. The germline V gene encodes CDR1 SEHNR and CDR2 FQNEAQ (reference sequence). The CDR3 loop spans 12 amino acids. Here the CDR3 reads CASSSAQGTQYF. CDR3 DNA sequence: TGTGCCAGCAGCTCTGCGCAGGGTACGCAGTATTTT.

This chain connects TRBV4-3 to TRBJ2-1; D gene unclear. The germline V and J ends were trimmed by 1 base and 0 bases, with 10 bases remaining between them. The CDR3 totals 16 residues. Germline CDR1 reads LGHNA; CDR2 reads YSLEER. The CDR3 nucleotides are TGCGCCAGCAGCCAAGGGACCTCCCGCTCCTACAATGAGCAGTTCTTC. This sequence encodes CASSQGTSRSYNEQFF.

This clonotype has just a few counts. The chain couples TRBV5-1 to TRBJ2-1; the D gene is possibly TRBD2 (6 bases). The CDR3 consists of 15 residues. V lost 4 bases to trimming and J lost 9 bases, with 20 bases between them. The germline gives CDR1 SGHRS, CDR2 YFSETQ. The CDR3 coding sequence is TGCGCCAGCAGCATCCGGGACTCCTCTCTCAGTGAGCAGTTCTTC. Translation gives CASSIRDSSLSEQFF.

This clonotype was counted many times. CDR3 loop: CASSQDLAGDRETQYF. The CDR3 DNA sequence: TGCGCCAGCAGCCAAGATCTAGCGGGAGATCGAGAGACCCAGTACTTC. The chain has TRBV4-3 and TRBJ2-5, with TRBD2 matching 10 bases. V shed 0 bases, J shed 4 bases, and the junction held 5 bases outside the gene matches. Germline CDR1 reads LGHNA; CDR2 reads YSLEER. The length of the CDR3 is 16 residues.

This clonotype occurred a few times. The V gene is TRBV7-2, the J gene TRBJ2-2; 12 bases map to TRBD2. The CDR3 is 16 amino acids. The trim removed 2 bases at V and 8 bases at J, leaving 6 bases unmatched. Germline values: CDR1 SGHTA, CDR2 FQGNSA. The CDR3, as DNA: TGTGCCAGCAGCTTACTAGCGGGAGGGCCTAAGGGGGAGCTGTTTTTT. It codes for CASSLLAGGPKGELFF.